The subject of this entry is one T cell receptor beta chain. As yet, its antigen is unknown. The data were produced by immunoSEQ multiplex PCR, yet TCRdb's version contains in-frame clones alone and is incomplete. The table includes tens of thousands of clones, 85% to 95% detected once. The CDR3 totals 15 residues. This entry belongs to a study of a mutant IDH1 vaccine in newly diagnosed glioma. Study as a whole: Former treatment meant radiotherapy, temozolomide, or both; the majority had gotten both. Visit V13 took place at week 47, and visit V12 happened at week 35.

Time point in this sample: week 35, safety follow-up. Vaccination comprised doses that each held 300 ug of mutant IDH1 20-mer peptide, plus topical imiquimod. Overall study results and limits: 85% to 95% of patients showed vaccine-induced immune responses across multiple MHC alleles.

This TCR derives from a man between 45 and 60 years old with glioma. The sequenced sample was PBMCs, obtained from a glioma patient whose treatment included an IDH1 peptide vaccine. The chain combines TRBV21-1 with TRBJ2-1; the table's D call TRBD2 went unverified against the DNA. TRBV21-1 is described as a pseudogene. In nucleotides, the CDR3 is TGTGCCAGCATCAACTCCCCCTCCGTCGACAATGAGCAGTTCTTC. Translating it yields CASINSPSVDNEQFF.